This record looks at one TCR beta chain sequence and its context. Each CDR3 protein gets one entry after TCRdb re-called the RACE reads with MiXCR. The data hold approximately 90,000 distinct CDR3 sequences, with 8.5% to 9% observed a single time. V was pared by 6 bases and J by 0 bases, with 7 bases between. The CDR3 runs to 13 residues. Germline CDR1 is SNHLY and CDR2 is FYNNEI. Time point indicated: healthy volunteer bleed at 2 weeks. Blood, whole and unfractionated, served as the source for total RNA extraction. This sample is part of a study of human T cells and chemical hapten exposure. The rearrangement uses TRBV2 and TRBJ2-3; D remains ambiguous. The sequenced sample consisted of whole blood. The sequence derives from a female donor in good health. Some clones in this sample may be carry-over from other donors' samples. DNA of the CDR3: TGTGCCAGCAGGGACGGGAGCACAGATACGCAGTATTTT. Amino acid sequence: CASRDGSTDTQYF.